Listed here are 21 T cell receptor beta chains from one sample, sequenced in a study of CD8+CD57+ T cells in acquired aplastic anemia. TCR beta VDJ combinations and CDR3 sequences were profiled from genomic DNA. A single record per CDR3 protein comes from TCRdb applying MiXCR to the reads. The table shows approximately 470,000 distinct CDR3 sequences, with about a third occurring only once. All patients picked for sequencing had shown, by flow cytometry, an expansion of CD8+CD57+ cells. Specimen: sorted CD4+, CD8+, or CD8+CD57+ T cells (not recorded which) from PBMCs. The receptors shown here come from a human donor with aplastic anemia.

In this sample, this clonotype turned up many times. The CDR3 DNA reads as TGTGCCAGTAGGACGACTAGCGGGCACTACGAGCAGTACTTC. This encodes CASRTTSGHYEQYF. This rearrangement joins TRBV19 to TRBJ2-7; TRBD2 matches 10 bases. The germline gives CDR1 LNHDA, CDR2 SQIVND (reference sequence). The ends lost 6 bases at V and 3 bases at J; junction bases unmatched: 5. The CDR3 consists of 14 residues. The full variable domain, with the rest looked up from reference TRBV19 and TRBJ2-7, is DGGITQSPKYLFRKEGQNVTLSCEQNLNHDAMYWYRQDPGQGLRLIYYSQIVNDFQKGDIAEGYSVSREKKESFPLTVTSAQKNPTAFYLCASRTTSGHYEQYFGPGTRLTVT.

Ten or more counts support this clonotype. The CDR3 sequence: CASSVAGTGGVGEQYF. The DNA for the CDR3 is TGTGCCAGCAGCGTAGCCGGGACAGGGGGCGTGGGCGAGCAGTACTTC. The chain employs TRBV9 and TRBJ2-7, with 12 bases lining up with TRBD1. V shed 0 bases and J 6 bases; nucleotides not matched to a gene: 7. CDR3 length: 16 amino acids. Germline assignment: CDR1 SGDLS and CDR2 YYNGEE.

The sample holds a few counts of this clonotype. V is TRBV14 and J is TRBJ2-2, with D perhaps TRBD1 or TRBD2 (6 bases each). The V end was cut by 2 bases, the J end by 7 bases, with 14 bases between. The CDR3 extends over 15 amino acids. The germline gives CDR1 SGHDN, CDR2 FVKESK. CDR3 sequence (DNA): TGTGCCAGCAGCCAAAGCCGGGGGCCGAGCGGGGAGCTGTTTTTT. Amino acid sequence: CASSQSRGPSGELFF. The full variable domain, its missing parts supplied by reference TRBV14 and TRBJ2-2, is EAGVTQFPSHSVIEKGQTVTLRCDPISGHDNLYWYRRVMGKEIKFLLHFVKESKQDESGMPNNRFLAERTGGTYSTLKVQPAELEDSGVYFCASSQSRGPSGELFFGEGSRLTVL.

This clonotype was detected only a few times. The V call is TRBV9, the J call TRBJ1-4, with D unclear. Trimming took 0 bases from V and 0 from J, leaving 9 bases between them. Germline CDR1 is SGDLS and CDR2 is YYNGEE. The CDR3 is 16 amino acids. As DNA, the CDR3 is TGTGCCAGCAGCGTAGGACCCGATGCAACTAATGAAAAACTGTTTTTT. Translating gives CASSVGPDATNEKLFF.

This chain links TRBV5-1 with TRBJ1-1; no reliable D call. Germline V gene sequence: CDR1 SGHRS, CDR2 YFSETQ. The CDR3 is made up of 16 amino acids. Trimming removed 2 bases from V and 0 bases from J, with 14 bases in between. CDR3 DNA sequence: TGCGCCAGCAGCTTTAGTTGGTCAGGACTGAACACTGAAGCTTTCTTT. Translation: CASSFSWSGLNTEAFF.

This clonotype was seen more than once but under ten times. This chain links TRBV30 with TRBJ1-6; weak D call: TRBD1 (5 bases). The V gene lost 1 base and the J gene lost 5 bases, with 15 bases spanning the gap. The V gene's germline CDR1 is GTSNPN and CDR2 SVGIG (reference sequence). The CDR3 sequence is 16 residues long. The CDR3 DNA reads TGTGCCTGGAGTGCCAGGTTGAGGGGAAATAATTCACCCCTCCACTTT. Residues: CAWSARLRGNNSPLHF. The variable domain in full, completed from reference TRBV30 and TRBJ1-6, reads SQTIHQWPATLVQPVGSPLSLECTVEGTSNPNLYWYRQAAGRGLQLLFYSVGIGQISSEVPQNLSASRPQDRQFILSSKKLLLSDSGFYLCAWSARLRGNNSPLHFGNGTRLTVT.

Concerning this clonotype: A junction end diverges from the germline sequence, so it may reflect a read error. The rearrangement links TRBV5-1 to TRBJ2-7, with TRBD1 matching 11 bases. The CDR3 contains 10 residues. CDR1 is SGHRS, CDR2 YFSETQ, per germline. The CDR3 is CASSPGTGGF. CDR3 in DNA: TGCGCCAGCAGCCCAGGGACAGGGGGCTTC.

At least ten counts were recorded for this clonotype. V is TRBV24-1 and J is TRBJ1-5, with no clear D. This CDR3 comprises 14 residues. V lost 3 bases and J lost 4, with 9 bases in between. Germline CDR1 and CDR2: KGHDR and SFDVKD. This chain's CDR3 is CATSDGGVNQPQHF. The CDR3 DNA reads TGTGCCACCAGTGATGGTGGGGTTAATCAGCCCCAGCATTTT.

In its sample, this clonotype was seen many times. The rearrangement uses TRBV2 and TRBJ2-7; 7 bases agree with TRBD2. Trimming cost V 10 bases and J 7 bases; bases outside gene matches: 16. This CDR3 region has 14 residues. Germline V lookup: CDR1 SNHLY, CDR2 FYNNEI. The CDR3 DNA reads as TGTGCCACAACAGGATTCTATCGGGAGGTTGAGCAGTACTTC. Its translation is CATTGFYREVEQYF.

This chain links TRBV24-1 with TRBJ2-5; 15 bases are shared with TRBD2. The J segment lost 3 bases and the V segment lost 9 bases, leaving 4 bases of the junction unmatched. This CDR3 has 15 residues. Germline lookup yields CDR1 KGHDR and CDR2 SFDVKD. CDR3 in amino acids: CATPRTSGREETQYF. The CDR3 DNA reads as TGTGCCACCCCCAGGACTAGCGGGAGGGAAGAGACCCAGTACTTC.

V usage is TRBV7-2 and J usage is TRBJ1-4, with D unclear. Germline CDR1 is SGHTA and CDR2 is FQGNSA. This CDR3 spans 12 amino acids. The V gene lost 4 bases and the J gene lost 7 bases, with 7 bases spanning the gap. The CDR3 here is CASSSQREKLFF. Here the CDR3 DNA reads TGTGCCAGCAGCTCCCAACGTGAAAAACTGTTTTTT.

A word on this clonotype: A much larger clone lies a single base off, so this may be a read error. This chain connects TRBV7-2 to TRBJ2-5; TRBD2 aligns across 7 bases. From germline, CDR1 is SGHTA and CDR2 FQGNSA. The trim removed 8 bases at V and 1 base at J, leaving 7 bases unmatched. This CDR3 comprises 14 residues. CDR3 residues: CASRPTGGQETQYF. The DNA for the CDR3 is TGTGCCAGCCGGCCTACGGGGGGCCAAGAGACCCAGTACTTC.

A note on this clonotype: One base away lies a much larger clone, so this may be a sequencing read error. V and J are TRBV7-8 and TRBJ1-5; D is uncertain. V gave up 7 bases and J gave up 5 bases, with 15 bases separating them. This CDR3 comprises 14 residues. Germline loops: CDR1 SGHVS, CDR2 FQNEAQ. The DNA for the CDR3 is TGTGCCAGCATGCCGGGTAGGGTTTATCAGCCCCAGCATTTT. It translates to CASMPGRVYQPQHF. The variable domain in full, with the rest retrieved from reference TRBV7-8 and TRBJ1-5, is GAGVSQSPRYKVAKRGQDVALRCDPISGHVSLFWYQQALGQGPEFLTYFQNEAQLDKSGLPSDRFFAERPEGSVSTLKIQRTQQEDSAVYLCASMPGRVYQPQHFGDGTRLSIL.

This sequence joins TRBV7-2 and TRBJ1-4; 10 bases match TRBD1. Trimming removed 6 bases from V and 7 bases from J; junction bases left unmatched: 8. Germline values: CDR1 SGHTA, CDR2 FQGNSA. CDR3 length: 15 amino acids. The CDR3 coding sequence is TGTGCCAGCAGTCAGATGGGGACAGGGGCTGAAAAACTGTTTTTT. Translation gives CASSQMGTGAEKLFF.

In this sample, this clonotype turned up many times. The genes are TRBV20-1 and TRBJ2-7; TRBD1 aligns across 8 bases. V gave up 5 bases and J gave up 2 bases; unmatched junction bases: 5. CDR1 DFQATT and CDR2 SNEGSKA come from the germline V gene (reference sequence). The CDR3 covers 13 residues. CDR3 sequence (DNA): TGCAGTGCTCGATTGACAGGGGCCTACGAGCAGTACTTC. Translation: CSARLTGAYEQYF.

CDR3 residues: CASSRTGGRGEQYF. The CDR3 region has the DNA TGTGCCAGCAGCCGGACAGGGGGACGGGGGGAGCAGTACTTC. The chain is built from TRBV25-1 and TRBJ2-7; 10 bases fit TRBD1. V was clipped by 6 bases and J by 7 bases; unmatched bases: 9. There are 14 residues in the CDR3. Germline CDR1 is MGHDK and CDR2 is SYGVNS.

V usage is TRBV2 and J usage is TRBJ2-7; no firm D call. The CDR3 covers 13 residues. CDR1 is SNHLY, CDR2 FYNNEI, per germline. The germline V and J ends were trimmed by 10 bases and 4 bases, with 17 bases remaining between them. The CDR3 spells CANSLLPEYEQYF. The CDR3 nucleotides are TGTGCCAACAGCTTGTTGCCAGAGTACGAGCAGTACTTC.

This clonotype was counted once. The rearrangement links TRBV5-1 to TRBJ1-4; 7 positions agree with TRBD1. Trimming took 0 bases from V and 10 from J; bases not matched to a gene: 6. CDR3 length: 14 residues. Germline CDR1 SGHRS, CDR2 YFSETQ. The CDR3 loop is CASSLEQGKGKLFF. The DNA of the CDR3 is TGCGCCAGCAGCTTGGAACAGGGGAAGGGAAAACTGTTTTTT.

The rearrangement uses TRBV15 and TRBJ2-1; 7 bases match TRBD2. The CDR3 runs 16 residues. Trimming removed 10 bases from V and 4 bases from J; junction bases left unmatched: 16. Germline CDR1 LNHNV, CDR2 YYDKDF (reference sequence). The CDR3 nucleotides are TGTGCCAGCACCCCTTTCCTGGTGGGGGGGTACAATGAGCAGTTCTTC. As protein: CASTPFLVGGYNEQFF.

V is TRBV20-1 and J is TRBJ2-2, with D perhaps matching TRBD2 (5 bases). V was pared by 0 bases and J by 3 bases, with 14 bases between. This CDR3 is 16 amino acids long. Germline V gene data show CDR1 as DFQATT and CDR2 as SNEGSKA (reference sequence). The CDR3 coding sequence is TGCAGTGCTAGAGATGGGAGTAAGGGCGACACCGGGGAGCTGTTTTTT. Residues: CSARDGSKGDTGELFF.

This chain uses TRBV25-1 with TRBJ2-7, with D unresolved. CDR1 is MGHDK and CDR2 is SYGVNS in the germline V gene. Between the trimmed V and J ends, which lost 6 bases and 7 bases, there was a span of 10 bases. The CDR3 spans 11 residues. The CDR3 is CASSLYNEQYF. CDR3 DNA sequence: TGTGCCAGCAGCCTTTACAATGAGCAGTACTTC.